The 9 T cell receptor beta chains in this list originate from one sample, sequenced in a study of cytomegalovirus exposure and HLA in healthy donors. In the PCR, 60 Vbeta and 13 Jbeta primers were used. Assay: immunoSEQ multiplex PCR; the TCRdb copy retains only in-frame clones and omits some. Here the sample spans about 150,000 clones, roughly 80% being singletons. Source material: PBMCs. The receptors here all came from a man between 45 and 60 years old in good health and CMV-seropositive.

As concerns this clone: The sample carries other DNA sequences with the same CDR3. The chain recombines TRBV6-5 with TRBJ1-6; no clear D gene. Germline V lookup: CDR1 MNHEY, CDR2 SVGAGI. The V gene lost 5 bases and the J gene lost 10 bases, with 12 bases spanning the gap. The CDR3 is 13 amino acids. As DNA, the CDR3 is TGTGCCAGCAGTCTCAGGTTGGGCTCACCCCTCCACTTT. It specifies CASSLRLGSPLHF.

The chain combines TRBV7-3 with TRBJ2-1; TRBD2 agrees at 7 bases. This CDR3 is 16 amino acids long. V dropped 0 bases and J dropped 6; count of bases not matched to a gene: 8. Germline V CDR1 and CDR2: SGHTA, FQGTGA. CDR3: CASSLTSGGGRNEQFF. CDR3 sequence (DNA): TGTGCCAGCAGCTTAACATCTGGGGGGGGACGCAATGAGCAGTTCTTC.

The chain joins TRBV19 to TRBJ2-7, with a tentative D call TRBD1 (6 bases). Per germline, CDR1 LNHDA and CDR2 SQIVND (reference sequence). CDR3 length equals 15 residues. Trimming took 5 bases from V and 2 from J, leaving 16 bases between them. CDR3 loop: CASSETGTPPYEQYF. The DNA of the CDR3 is TGTGCCAGTAGTGAAACCGGGACACCTCCCTACGAGCAGTACTTC.

This clone was counted between two and nine times. At one end, the junction sequence differs from germline, possibly due to a read error. This chain uses TRBV13 with TRBJ2-7, with D possibly TRBD1 on 6 matching bases. The germline V gene has CDR1 PRHDT and CDR2 FYEKMQ (reference sequence). The CDR3 has 14 residues. CDR3 nucleotide sequence: TGTGCCAGCAGCCCTTACAGGGCCTCCAACGAGCAGTACTTC. Encoded protein: CASSPYRASNEQYF.

The chain joins TRBV11-2 to TRBJ1-3; a weak D match, TRBD1 (6 bases). V was pared by 4 bases and J by 2 bases, with 12 bases between. Germline lookup yields CDR1 SGHAT and CDR2 FQNNGV. The CDR3 has 15 amino acids. CDR3 nucleotides: TGTGCCAGCAGCTCCCGGGGGGCGACTGGAAACACCATATATTTT. Amino acid sequence: CASSSRGATGNTIYF.

The rearrangement links TRBV6-1 to TRBJ2-5; TRBD1 matches 7 bases. Germline V gives CDR1 MNHNS, CDR2 SASEGT. This CDR3 region has 13 residues. Trimming cost V 4 bases and J 11 bases; bases outside gene matches: 10. CDR3 DNA sequence: TGTGCCAGCAGTGCGATCAGGGGGTGGGAGCAGTACTTC. It is translated as CASSAIRGWEQYF.

In regard to this clone: The junction departs from the called germline gene at one end, perhaps through a read error. V usage is TRBV7-7 and J usage is TRBJ2-2; no clear D gene. The CDR3 covers 13 residues. CDR1 and CDR2 (germline): SSHAT, FNYEAQ (reference sequence). The CDR3 DNA is TGTGCTAGCAGCTTAGGGCCCACCGGGGAGCTGTTTTTT. Its protein is CASSLGPTGELFF.

CDR3 nucleotide sequence: TGTGCCACCAGCGAGGGGAGGGATTCACCCCTCCACTTT. The encoded protein is CATSEGRDSPLHF. The gene calls are TRBV15 and TRBJ1-6; perhaps TRBD1 as D (5 bases). The CDR3 totals 13 residues. Trimming removed 5 bases from V and 8 bases from J, with 10 bases in between. Germline CDR1 reads LNHNV; CDR2 reads YYDKDF (reference sequence).

In this sample, this clone turned up once. The gene calls are TRBV11-2 and TRBJ2-3; the match to TRBD2 covers 10 bases. V shed 5 bases, J shed 5 bases, and the junction held 13 bases outside the gene matches. Germline V gene sequence: CDR1 SGHAT, CDR2 FQNNGV. This CDR3 region has 17 residues. The CDR3 region has the DNA TGTGCCAGCAGCCCGACGGTGCCTAGCGGGAGTCAAGATACGCAGTATTTT. Translation: CASSPTVPSGSQDTQYF.